The clone carrying this T cell receptor beta chain was detected only a few times. This sample is part of a study of blood T cell repertoires in COVID-19. Study in general: Some COVID-19 samples were acute and others convalescent; all came from the United States, Italy and Spain. Sources were T cells, B-cell-depleted T cells, or PBMCs; the material itself was cDNA or gDNA.

This CDR3 region has 15 residues. V lost 2 bases to trimming and J lost 3 bases, with 14 bases between them. Germline loops: CDR1 MNHEY, CDR2 SVGAGI. Original handling: Amplification with reference gene primers provided the estimates of nucleated cell counts. The table came from immunoSEQ multiplex PCR; TCRdb's copy has only in-frame clones and leaves some out. V and J calls and clone size come straight from that table; D and trimming were deduced from the DNA. The table lists approximately 220,000 clones, 65% to 90% of them singletons, with around 4.7% in the top ten. The sequenced material came from peripheral blood. This sequence joins TRBV6-5 and TRBJ2-7; maybe TRBD2 (5 bases). This receptor was taken from a woman aged 65 to 85 with acute or convalescent COVID-19. CDR3 sequence (DNA): TGTGCCAGCAGTTACGAGGCTAGCCAATTCTACGAGCAGTACTTC. Its translation is CASSYEASQFYEQYF.